Each of the 8 T cell receptor beta chains below was sequenced from the same sample in a study of blood T cell repertoires in COVID-19. TCRdb keeps only in-frame clones here, not all; method: immunoSEQ multiplex PCR. The sample has approximately 220,000 clones, around 82% seen once. The material sequenced was PBMCs or T cells enriched from blood (not recorded which). These receptors all stem from a woman in her thirties or forties with acute COVID-19.

J is TRBJ1-1 and V is TRBV10-3; D is uncertain. The germline V gene has CDR1 ENHRY and CDR2 SYGVKD. With 8 bases removed from V and 3 bases from J, the gap between germline ends came to 10 bases. The CDR3 totals 12 residues. CDR3 region: CAIGKEDTEAFF. For the CDR3, the DNA is TGTGCCATCGGCAAGGAGGACACTGAAGCTTTCTTT.

This chain uses TRBV5-6 with TRBJ1-1; 7 nucleotides agree with TRBD1. V shed 4 bases, J shed 10 bases, and the junction held 13 bases outside the gene matches. There are 14 residues in the CDR3. CDR1 is SGHDT, CDR2 YYEEEE, per germline. The CDR3 DNA reads as TGTGCCAGCAGCGCCGCCGGGACAGCCCCTGGAGCTTTCTTT. Translated, it gives CASSAAGTAPGAFF.

V is TRBV5-6 and J is TRBJ2-6; no firm D call. This CDR3 is built from 15 residues. Trimming took 7 bases from V and 0 from J, leaving 11 bases between them. Germline CDR1 and CDR2: SGHDT and YYEEEE. CDR3 sequence reads: CASSRSISGANVLTF. The CDR3, as DNA: TGTGCCAGCTCCCGGAGTATCTCTGGGGCCAACGTCCTGACTTTC. The complete variable domain, with remaining parts taken from reference TRBV5-6 and TRBJ2-6, reads DAGVTQSPTHLIKTRGQQVTLRCSPKSGHDTVSWYQQALGQGPQFIFQYYEEEERQRGNFPDRFSGHQFPNYSSELNVNALLLGDSALYLCASSRSISGANVLTFGAGSRLTVL.

Only one count was recorded for this clone. This rearrangement joins TRBV3-1 (or the pseudogene TRBV3-2) to TRBJ2-7; 8 bases match TRBD1. V was pared by 3 bases and J by 1 base, with 5 bases of the junction left unmatched. This CDR3 comprises 15 residues. Germline CDR1 reads LGHDT; CDR2 reads YNNKEL (reference sequence). CDR3 region: CASSHRQGLSYEQYF. Written as DNA, the CDR3 is TGTGCCAGCAGCCATCGACAGGGGCTGTCCTACGAGCAGTACTTC.

CDR3 sequence reads: CASSLGRYQETQYF. CDR3 DNA: TGTGCCAGCAGCTTGGGGCGGTACCAAGAGACCCAGTACTTC. J is TRBJ2-5 and V is TRBV5-4; the D is unclear. V was trimmed by 0 bases and J by 0 bases, leaving 6 bases between them. Germline V gene sequence: CDR1 SGHNT, CDR2 YYREEE (reference sequence). This CDR3 comprises 14 residues.

V gene TRBV28 combines with J gene TRBJ1-1; TRBD1 is a possible D gene (6 bases). This CDR3 has 15 residues. The ends were cut back, 8 bases at V and 0 bases at J, with 16 bases in the middle. Per germline, CDR1 MDHEN and CDR2 SYDVKM. CDR3 in amino acids: CASHWGGGVNTEAFF. In nucleotides, the CDR3 is TGTGCCAGCCACTGGGGGGGCGGTGTGAACACTGAAGCTTTCTTT. Filled out from reference TRBV28 and TRBJ1-1, the complete variable domain reads DVKVTQSSRYLVKRTGEKVFLECVQDMDHENMFWYRQDPGLGLRLIYFSYDVKMKEKGDIPEGYSVSREKKERFSLILESASTNQTSMYLCASHWGGGVNTEAFFGQGTRLTVV.

This clone was picked up many times. The chain employs TRBV4-2 and TRBJ1-4; 7 bases align to TRBD1. This CDR3 comprises 18 residues. Looked up from germline, CDR1 is LGHNA and CDR2 is YNFKEQ. Unmatched junction bases numbered 8, after V lost 1 base and J lost 0 bases. Written as DNA, the CDR3 is TGTGCCAGCAGCCAAGTTCGGACAGGCTCTGCAACTAATGAAAAACTGTTTTTT. Its protein is CASSQVRTGSATNEKLFF.

The CDR3 sequence: CASSLLAVNTEAFF. The DNA of the CDR3 is TGTGCCAGCAGTTTATTGGCCGTGAACACTGAAGCTTTCTTT. The chain couples TRBV28 to TRBJ1-1; D not certain. V gave up 1 base and J gave up 0 bases, with 6 bases separating them. Per the germline V gene, CDR1 is MDHEN and CDR2 is SYDVKM. There are 14 residues in the CDR3.